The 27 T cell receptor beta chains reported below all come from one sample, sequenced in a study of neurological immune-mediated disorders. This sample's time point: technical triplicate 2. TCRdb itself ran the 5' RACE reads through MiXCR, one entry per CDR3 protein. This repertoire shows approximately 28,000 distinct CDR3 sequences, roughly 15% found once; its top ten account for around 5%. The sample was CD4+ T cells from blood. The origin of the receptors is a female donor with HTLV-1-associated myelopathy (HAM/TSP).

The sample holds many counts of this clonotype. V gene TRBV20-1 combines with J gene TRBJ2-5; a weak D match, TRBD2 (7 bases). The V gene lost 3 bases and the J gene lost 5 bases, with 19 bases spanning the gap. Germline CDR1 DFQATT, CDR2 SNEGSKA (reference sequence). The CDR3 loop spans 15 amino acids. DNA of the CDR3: TGCAGTGCTAGCCGTTGGGGGGGCCTTGATGAGACCCAGTACTTC. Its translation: CSASRWGGLDETQYF.

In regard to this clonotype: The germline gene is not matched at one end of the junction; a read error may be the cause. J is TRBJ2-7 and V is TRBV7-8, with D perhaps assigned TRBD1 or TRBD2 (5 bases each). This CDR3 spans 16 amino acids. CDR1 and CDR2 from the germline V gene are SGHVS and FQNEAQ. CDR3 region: CVSSCGGRGHIYEQYF. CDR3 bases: TGTGTCAGCAGCTGTGGGGGACGGGGCCATATATACGAGCAGTACTTC.

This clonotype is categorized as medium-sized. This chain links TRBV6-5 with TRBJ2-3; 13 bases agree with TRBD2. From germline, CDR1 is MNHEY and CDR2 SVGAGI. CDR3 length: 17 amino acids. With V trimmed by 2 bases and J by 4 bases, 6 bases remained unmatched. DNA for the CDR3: TGTGCCAGCAGTTACCGTATACTAGCGGGGGGGCCAGATACGCAGTATTTT. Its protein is CASSYRILAGGPDTQYF.

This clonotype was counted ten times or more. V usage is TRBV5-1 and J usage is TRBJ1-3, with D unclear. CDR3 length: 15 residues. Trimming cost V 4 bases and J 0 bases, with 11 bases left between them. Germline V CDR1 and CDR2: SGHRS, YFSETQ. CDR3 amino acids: CASSPGDFSGNTIYF. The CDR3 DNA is TGCGCCAGCAGCCCCGGAGACTTCTCTGGAAACACCATATATTTT.

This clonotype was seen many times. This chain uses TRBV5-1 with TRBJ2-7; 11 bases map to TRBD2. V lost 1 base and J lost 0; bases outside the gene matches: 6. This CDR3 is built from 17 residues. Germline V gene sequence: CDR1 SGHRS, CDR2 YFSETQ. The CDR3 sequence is CASSLLTSGGSSYEQYF. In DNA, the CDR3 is TGCGCCAGCAGCTTGTTAACTAGCGGGGGTAGCTCCTACGAGCAGTACTTC.

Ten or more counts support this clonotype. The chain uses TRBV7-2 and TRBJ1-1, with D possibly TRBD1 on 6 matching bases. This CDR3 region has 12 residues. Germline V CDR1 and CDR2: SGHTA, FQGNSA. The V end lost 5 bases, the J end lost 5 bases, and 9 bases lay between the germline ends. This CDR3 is CASSDRLTEAFF. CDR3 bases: TGTGCCAGCAGCGACAGGTTAACTGAAGCTTTCTTT. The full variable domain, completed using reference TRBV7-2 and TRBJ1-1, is GAGVSQSPSNKVTEKGKDVELRCDPISGHTALYWYRQSLGQGLEFLIYFQGNSAPDKSGLPSDRFSAERTGGSVSTLTIQRTQQEDSAVYLCASSDRLTEAFFGQGTRLTVV.

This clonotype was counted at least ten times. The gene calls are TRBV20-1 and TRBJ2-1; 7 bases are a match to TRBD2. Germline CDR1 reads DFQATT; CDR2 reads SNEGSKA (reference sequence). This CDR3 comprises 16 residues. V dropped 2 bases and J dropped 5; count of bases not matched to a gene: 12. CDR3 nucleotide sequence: TGCAGTGCTAGACCCTCGTCGGGCGGGAGTAACAATGAGCAGTTCTTC. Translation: CSARPSSGGSNNEQFF.

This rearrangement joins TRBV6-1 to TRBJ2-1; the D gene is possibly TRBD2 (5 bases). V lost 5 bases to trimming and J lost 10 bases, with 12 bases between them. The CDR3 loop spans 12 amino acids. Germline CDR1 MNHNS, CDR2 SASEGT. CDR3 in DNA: TGTGCCAGCAGTAAAAGCGGCTACGAGCAGTTCTTC. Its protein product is CASSKSGYEQFF.

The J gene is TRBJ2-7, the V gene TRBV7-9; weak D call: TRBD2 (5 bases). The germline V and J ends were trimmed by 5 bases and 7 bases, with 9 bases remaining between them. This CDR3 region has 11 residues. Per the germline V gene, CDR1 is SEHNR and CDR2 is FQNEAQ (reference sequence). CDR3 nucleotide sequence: TGTGCCAGCAGCCTAGAGCGGGAGCAGTACTTC. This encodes CASSLEREQYF.

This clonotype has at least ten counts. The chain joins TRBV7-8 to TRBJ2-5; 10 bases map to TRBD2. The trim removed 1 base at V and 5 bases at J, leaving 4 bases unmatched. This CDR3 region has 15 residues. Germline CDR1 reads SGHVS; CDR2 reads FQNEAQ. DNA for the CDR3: TGTGCCAGCAGCTTAGTAGCGGGGGGAGGTGAGACCCAGTACTTC. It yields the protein CASSLVAGGGETQYF. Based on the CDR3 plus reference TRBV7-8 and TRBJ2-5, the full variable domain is GAGVSQSPRYKVAKRGQDVALRCDPISGHVSLFWYQQALGQGPEFLTYFQNEAQLDKSGLPSDRFFAERPEGSVSTLKIQRTQQEDSAVYLCASSLVAGGGETQYFGPGTRLLVL.

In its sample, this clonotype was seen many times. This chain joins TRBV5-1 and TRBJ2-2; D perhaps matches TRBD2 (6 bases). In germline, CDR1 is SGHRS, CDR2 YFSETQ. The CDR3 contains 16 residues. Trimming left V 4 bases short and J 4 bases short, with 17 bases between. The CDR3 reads CASSPRLVGTTGELFF. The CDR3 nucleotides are TGCGCCAGCAGCCCCCGACTAGTTGGGACCACCGGGGAGCTGTTTTTT. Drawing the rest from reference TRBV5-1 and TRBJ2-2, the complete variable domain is KAGVTQTPRYLIKTRGQQVTLSCSPISGHRSVSWYQQTPGQGLQFLFEYFSETQRNKGNFPGRFSGRQFSNSRSEMNVSTLELGDSALYLCASSPRLVGTTGELFFGEGSRLTVL.

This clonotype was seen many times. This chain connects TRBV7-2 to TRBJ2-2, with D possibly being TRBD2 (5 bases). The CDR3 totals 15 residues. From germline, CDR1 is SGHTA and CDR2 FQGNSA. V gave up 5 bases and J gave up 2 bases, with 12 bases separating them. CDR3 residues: CASSNPGINTGELFF. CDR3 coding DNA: TGTGCCAGCAGCAACCCCGGGATCAACACCGGGGAGCTGTTTTTT.

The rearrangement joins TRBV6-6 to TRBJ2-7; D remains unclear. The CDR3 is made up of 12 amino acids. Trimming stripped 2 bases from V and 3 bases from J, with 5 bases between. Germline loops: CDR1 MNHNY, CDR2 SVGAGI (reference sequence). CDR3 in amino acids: CASSYTRYEQYF. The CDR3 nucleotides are TGTGCCAGCAGTTACACTCGCTACGAGCAGTACTTC.

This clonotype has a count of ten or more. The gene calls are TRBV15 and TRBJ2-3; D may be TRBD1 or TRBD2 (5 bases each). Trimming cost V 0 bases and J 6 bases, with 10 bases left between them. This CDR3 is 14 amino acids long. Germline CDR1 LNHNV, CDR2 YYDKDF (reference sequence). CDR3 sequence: CATSRDSGADTQYF. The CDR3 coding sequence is TGTGCCACCAGCAGAGATTCCGGGGCGGATACGCAGTATTTT.

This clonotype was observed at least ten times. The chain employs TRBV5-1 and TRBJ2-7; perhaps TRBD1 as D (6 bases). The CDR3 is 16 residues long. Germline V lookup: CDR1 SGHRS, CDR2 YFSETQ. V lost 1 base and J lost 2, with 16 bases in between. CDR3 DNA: TGCGCCAGCAGCTTGTTGGGGACAAGTAGCACCTACGAGCAGTACTTC. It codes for CASSLLGTSSTYEQYF.

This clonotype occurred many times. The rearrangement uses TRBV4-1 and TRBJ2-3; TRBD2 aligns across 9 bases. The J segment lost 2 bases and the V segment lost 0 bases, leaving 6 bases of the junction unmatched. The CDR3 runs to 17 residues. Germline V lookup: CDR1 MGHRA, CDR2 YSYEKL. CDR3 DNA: TGCGCCAGCAGCCAAGATTCTGCGGGGGGGTACACAGATACGCAGTATTTT. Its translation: CASSQDSAGGYTDTQYF.

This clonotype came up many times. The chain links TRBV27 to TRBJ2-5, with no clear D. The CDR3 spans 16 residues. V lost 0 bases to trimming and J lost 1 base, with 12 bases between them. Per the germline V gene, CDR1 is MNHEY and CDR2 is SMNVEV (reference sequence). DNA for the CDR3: TGTGCCAGCAGTTTATCCCCTCGACACTTCCAAGAGACCCAGTACTTC. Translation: CASSLSPRHFQETQYF.

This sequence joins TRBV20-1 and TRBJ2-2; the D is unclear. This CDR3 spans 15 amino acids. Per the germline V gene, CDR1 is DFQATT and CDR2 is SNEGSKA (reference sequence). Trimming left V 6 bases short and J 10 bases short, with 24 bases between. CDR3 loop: CSARLKRMNTEELFF. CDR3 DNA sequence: TGCAGTGCCAGACTGAAGAGGATGAACACAGAGGAGCTGTTTTTT.

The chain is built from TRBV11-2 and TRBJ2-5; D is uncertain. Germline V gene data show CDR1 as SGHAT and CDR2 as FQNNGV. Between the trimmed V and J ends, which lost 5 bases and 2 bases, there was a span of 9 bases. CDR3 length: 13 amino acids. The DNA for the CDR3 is TGTGCCAGCAGCCTGACACGACAAGAGACCCAGTACTTC. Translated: CASSLTRQETQYF.

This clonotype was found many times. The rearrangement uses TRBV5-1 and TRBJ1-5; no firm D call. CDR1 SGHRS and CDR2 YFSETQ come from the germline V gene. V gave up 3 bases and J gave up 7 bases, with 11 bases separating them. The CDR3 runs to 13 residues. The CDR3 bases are TGCGCCAGCAGCTCGGCCATGGGGCAGCCCCAGCATTTT. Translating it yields CASSSAMGQPQHF.

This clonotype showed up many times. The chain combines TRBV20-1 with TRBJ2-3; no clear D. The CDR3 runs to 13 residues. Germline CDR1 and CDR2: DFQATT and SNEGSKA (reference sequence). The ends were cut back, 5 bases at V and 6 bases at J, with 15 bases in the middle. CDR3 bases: TGCAGTGCTGGCCGGACGGCTGGGGATACGCAGTATTTT. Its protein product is CSAGRTAGDTQYF.

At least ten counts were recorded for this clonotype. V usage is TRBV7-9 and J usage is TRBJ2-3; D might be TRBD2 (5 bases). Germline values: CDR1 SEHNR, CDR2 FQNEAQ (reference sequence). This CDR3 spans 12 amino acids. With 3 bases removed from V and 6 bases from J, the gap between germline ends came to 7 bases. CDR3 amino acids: CASSFGVDTQYF. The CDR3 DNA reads TGTGCCAGCAGCTTCGGGGTGGATACGCAGTATTTT.

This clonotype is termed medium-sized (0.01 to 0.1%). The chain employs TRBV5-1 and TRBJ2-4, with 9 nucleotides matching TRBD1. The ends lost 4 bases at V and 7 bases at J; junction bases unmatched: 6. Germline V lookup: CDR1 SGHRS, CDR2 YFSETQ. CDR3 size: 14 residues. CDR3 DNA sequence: TGCGCCAGCAGCCAGGACAGGGGAGAGAACATTCAGTACTTC. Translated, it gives CASSQDRGENIQYF.

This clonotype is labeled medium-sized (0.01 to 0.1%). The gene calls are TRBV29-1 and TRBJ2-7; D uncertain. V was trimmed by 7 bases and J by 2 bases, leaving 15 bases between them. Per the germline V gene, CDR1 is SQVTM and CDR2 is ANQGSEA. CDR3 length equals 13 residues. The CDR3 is CSAEGRLPYEQYF. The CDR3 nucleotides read TGCAGCGCCGAAGGGCGGTTACCCTACGAGCAGTACTTC.

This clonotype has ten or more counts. The CDR3 DNA follows: TGTGCCAGCAGCTTAGCGGGTCGAGGGAACGAGCAGTACTTC. It codes for CASSLAGRGNEQYF. The chain employs TRBV7-8 and TRBJ2-7, with TRBD2 as a possible D gene (5 bases). The V gene's germline CDR1 is SGHVS and CDR2 FQNEAQ. CDR3 length: 14 residues. Trimming took 0 bases from V and 5 from J, leaving 11 bases between them.

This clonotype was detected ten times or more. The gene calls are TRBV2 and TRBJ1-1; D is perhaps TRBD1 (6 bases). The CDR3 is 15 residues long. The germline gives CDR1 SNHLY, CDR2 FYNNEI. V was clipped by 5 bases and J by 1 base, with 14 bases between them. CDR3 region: CASSTPGTKNTEAFF. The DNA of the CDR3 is TGTGCCAGCAGTACCCCCGGGACAAAGAACACTGAAGCTTTCTTT.

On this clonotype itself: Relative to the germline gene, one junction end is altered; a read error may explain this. The CDR3 is CSARDAGLHGAENQYF. The CDR3 nucleotides read TGCAGTGCTAGAGACGCGGGACTACACGGGGCAGAGAACCAGTACTTC. The chain is built from TRBV20-1 and TRBJ2-5; 7 nucleotides align to TRBD2. Germline V gene lookup returns CDR1 DFQATT and CDR2 SNEGSKA (reference sequence). This CDR3 is built from 16 residues.